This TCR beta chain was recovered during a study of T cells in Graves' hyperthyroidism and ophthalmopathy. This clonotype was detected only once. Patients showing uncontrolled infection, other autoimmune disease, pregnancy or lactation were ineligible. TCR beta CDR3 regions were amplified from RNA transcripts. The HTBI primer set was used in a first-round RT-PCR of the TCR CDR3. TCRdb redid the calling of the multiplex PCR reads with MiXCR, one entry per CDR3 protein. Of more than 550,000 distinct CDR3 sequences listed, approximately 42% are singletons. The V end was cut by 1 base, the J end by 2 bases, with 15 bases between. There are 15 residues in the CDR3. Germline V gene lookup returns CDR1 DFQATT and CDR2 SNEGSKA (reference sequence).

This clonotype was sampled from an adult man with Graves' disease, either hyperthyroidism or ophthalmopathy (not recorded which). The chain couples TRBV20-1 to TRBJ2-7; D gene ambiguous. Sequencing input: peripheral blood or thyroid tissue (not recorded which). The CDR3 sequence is CSARVSTVPTYEQYF. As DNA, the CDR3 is TGCAGTGCTAGAGTAAGCACAGTACCTACCTACGAGCAGTACTTC.